The 11 T cell receptor beta chains given below trace back to one sample, sequenced in a study of neurological immune-mediated disorders. TCRdb reprocessed the 5' RACE reads with MiXCR, giving one entry per CDR3 protein. Seen here are tens of thousands of distinct CDR3 sequences, roughly 7% observed once, and the top ten hold less than 4.5%. Input material: PBMCs. These receptors were obtained from a middle-aged woman in good health.

V and J are TRBV29-1 and TRBJ1-2; 9 bases fit TRBD1. Losses at the gene ends were 5 bases for V and 8 bases for J; bases not matched to a gene: 6. The CDR3 is 12 residues long. Germline V gene data show CDR1 as SQVTM and CDR2 as ANQGSEA. In DNA, the CDR3 is TGCAGCGTTTCGGGACAGGGAATAGGCTACACCTTC. Translated, it gives CSVSGQGIGYTF.

This clonotype was recorded many times. This chain joins TRBV12-3 or TRBV12-4 and TRBJ2-3; 10 bases fit TRBD1. Trimming took 3 bases from V and 1 from J; bases not matched to a gene: 1. The CDR3 has 15 amino acids. The CDR3 coding sequence is TGTGCCAGCAGTTTCGGGACAGGGGGCACAGATACGCAGTATTTT. Its translation: CASSFGTGGTDTQYF.

This clonotype was seen at least ten times. The chain carries TRBV5-1 and TRBJ2-1; D may correspond to TRBD1 or TRBD2 (7 bases each). V dropped 0 bases and J dropped 5 bases, with 15 bases sitting between them. The CDR3 is 16 amino acids. Germline-derived CDR1 and CDR2 are SGHRS and YFSETQ. The chain's CDR3 is CASSLDGRGRDNEQFF. DNA for the CDR3: TGCGCCAGCAGCTTGGATGGGAGGGGGCGAGACAATGAGCAGTTCTTC.

This clonotype was counted many times. CDR3 loop: CATSRDRGTGATGELFF. DNA for the CDR3: TGTGCCACCAGCAGAGATAGGGGGACAGGAGCCACCGGGGAGCTGTTTTTT. This sequence joins TRBV15 and TRBJ2-2; 8 positions agree with TRBD1. The ends lost 0 bases at V and 4 bases at J; junction bases unmatched: 7. From germline, CDR1 is LNHNV and CDR2 YYDKDF (reference sequence). The CDR3 is 17 residues long.

This clonotype was seen at least ten times. This chain connects TRBV12-3 or TRBV12-4 to TRBJ2-3, with 8 bases aligning to TRBD1. V dropped 3 bases and J dropped 9; count of bases not matched to a gene: 5. The CDR3 is 13 amino acids. CDR3 loop: CASSFGQGETQYF. The CDR3 DNA reads as TGTGCCAGCAGTTTTGGACAGGGAGAAACGCAGTATTTT.

This clonotype was recorded at least ten times. CDR3 sequence (DNA): TGTGCCAGCAGAACCGGACAGGATGGCTACACCTTC. Translated: CASRTGQDGYTF. This chain links TRBV27 with TRBJ1-2; 7 positions agree with TRBD1. The V gene end was trimmed by 6 bases and the J gene end by 6 bases; junction bases not matched to a gene: 4. Germline V gene sequence: CDR1 MNHEY, CDR2 SMNVEV (reference sequence). The CDR3 has 12 amino acids.

This clonotype was counted at least ten times. This chain connects TRBV28 to TRBJ2-3; D is tentatively TRBD1 or TRBD2 (5 bases each). The germline gives CDR1 MDHEN, CDR2 SYDVKM. Trimming removed 10 bases from V and 2 bases from J, with 16 bases in between. The CDR3 has 14 amino acids. CDR3 DNA: TGTGCCACCAGAAAGGGACCACCCACAGATACGCAGTATTTT. This codes for CATRKGPPTDTQYF.

This clonotype was recorded many times. The rearrangement joins TRBV3-1 to TRBJ2-7; no definite D call. Trimming removed 1 base at V and 1 base at J, with 8 bases between. The CDR3 length is 14 residues. Germline CDR1 is LGHDT and CDR2 is YNNKEL (reference sequence). The CDR3 DNA reads as TGTGCCAGCAGCCAAGGGCCGGTTTCCTACGAGCAGTACGTC. Its translation: CASSQGPVSYEQYV.

This clonotype was picked up many times. The chain is built from TRBV7-3 and TRBJ2-5; TRBD2 might be the D (6 bases). CDR1 and CDR2 from the germline V gene are SGHTA and FQGTGA. CDR3 length: 14 amino acids. Trimming left V 0 bases short and J 1 base short, with 6 bases between. As DNA, the CDR3 is TGTGCCAGCAGCTTAACGGGGGGCCAAGAGACCCAGTACTTC. This translates into CASSLTGGQETQYF.

This clonotype has a count of ten or more. This rearrangement joins TRBV20-1 to TRBJ2-1, with D unresolved. This CDR3 is built from 11 residues. The V gene lost 4 bases and the J gene lost 2 bases, with 3 bases spanning the gap. Germline loops: CDR1 DFQATT, CDR2 SNEGSKA (reference sequence). The CDR3 reads CSANPYNEQFF. The DNA for the CDR3 is TGCAGTGCTAATCCCTACAATGAGCAGTTCTTC.

This clonotype came up many times. CDR3 loop: CSARLAGTNNEQFF. CDR3 nucleotide sequence: TGCAGTGCTAGACTAGCGGGAACAAACAATGAGCAGTTCTTC. J is TRBJ2-1 and V is TRBV20-1, with 9 bases that match TRBD2. The germline V gene encodes CDR1 DFQATT and CDR2 SNEGSKA (reference sequence). Trimming took 2 bases from V and 5 from J; bases not matched to a gene: 4. CDR3 length: 14 residues.